These 27 T cell receptor beta chains were sequenced from one sample in a study of response to subunit inactivated influenza vaccine (dated by TCRdb to the late 2010s). The library was built by means of RT-PCR. Instrument used: Illumina HiSeq 2500. TCRdb applied fastp at Q25 and MiXCR to the public reads, then kept only in-frame beta chains. Entries are consolidated by CDR3 protein sequence, retaining the most common genes and DNA. The sample data list hundreds of thousands of distinct CDR3 sequences, and 22% of these were observed just once. The top ten clonotypes cover about 9.4% of the sample. The specimen was PBMCs from blood, collected 21 months after vaccination. The receptor set was obtained from a man between 45 and 75 years old who received an inactivated influenza vaccine. Donor details come from another sample of the same person, matched by shared clones.

This clonotype was recorded a few times. V is TRBV11-2 and J is TRBJ1-1, with D uncertain. The V gene lost 1 base and the J gene lost 1 base, with 16 bases spanning the gap. Germline V gene lookup returns CDR1 SGHAT and CDR2 FQNNGV. The CDR3 has 17 residues. In DNA form, the CDR3 reads TGTGCCAGCAGCTTAGTCTTCCAAGGGAGCAGGAACACTGAAGCTTTCTTT. The encoded protein is CASSLVFQGSRNTEAFF.

The rearrangement uses TRBV4-2 and TRBJ2-7; 8 bases align to TRBD1. Looked up from germline, CDR1 is LGHNA and CDR2 is YNFKEQ. V lost 3 bases to trimming and J lost 2 bases; unmatched junction nucleotides: 6. The CDR3 runs 15 residues. CDR3: CASSQSGTGTYEQYF. CDR3 DNA sequence: TGTGCCAGCAGCCAGTCCGGGACAGGCACCTACGAGCAGTACTTC.

The rearrangement joins TRBV10-2 to TRBJ2-1; 7 bases map to TRBD1. The germline CDR1 and CDR2 sequences are WSHSY and SAAADI. V lost 2 bases to trimming and J lost 13 bases; unmatched junction nucleotides: 5. The CDR3 sequence is 12 residues long. The CDR3: CASSEEGQRQFF. The DNA for the CDR3 is TGCGCCAGCAGTGAGGAGGGACAGAGACAGTTCTTC.

The rearrangement uses TRBV20-1 and TRBJ2-2, with D possibly TRBD2 on 5 matching bases. Looked up from germline, CDR1 is DFQATT and CDR2 is SNEGSKA (reference sequence). Trimming pared 3 bases from V and 3 bases from J, leaving 11 bases between. The CDR3 length is 14 residues. The CDR3 region has the DNA TGCAGTGCTAGTCTCGGGATGTACACCGGGGAGCTGTTTTTT. The encoded protein is CSASLGMYTGELFF.

The chain links TRBV29-1 to TRBJ2-7, with TRBD2 identical over 8 bases. J was trimmed by 3 bases and V by 6 bases; bases with no gene match: 13. Germline V gene data show CDR1 as SQVTM and CDR2 as ANQGSEA. The CDR3 has 15 residues. CDR3 nucleotides: TGCAGCGTCCCTTCGGGGGGGGATAGCGTCTACGAGCAGTACTTC. Translating it yields CSVPSGGDSVYEQYF.

This clonotype has ten or more counts. The V call is TRBV4-1, the J call TRBJ1-1; D is ambiguous. Germline CDR1 MGHRA, CDR2 YSYEKL. CDR3 size: 18 residues. V was cut by 4 bases and J by 0 bases, with 21 bases left in between. The CDR3 DNA sequence: TGCGCCAGCAGCCCGAGGCGTACCAATAGCGAAATGAACACTGAAGCTTTCTTT. It codes for CASSPRRTNSEMNTEAFF.

A few counts support this clonotype. The chain carries TRBV2 and TRBJ1-6; D unresolved. The CDR3 runs to 12 residues. In germline, CDR1 is SNHLY, CDR2 FYNNEI. The ends were cut back, 4 bases at V and 8 bases at J, with 6 bases in the middle. CDR3 bases: TGTGCCAGCAGTGGGATCGATTCACCCCTCCACTTT. It translates to CASSGIDSPLHF. The full variable domain, rest sourced from reference TRBV2 and TRBJ1-6, is EPEVTQTPSHQVTQMGQEVILRCVPISNHLYFYWYRQILGQKVEFLVSFYNNEISEKSEIFDDQFSVERPDGSNFTLKIRSTKLEDSAMYFCASSGIDSPLHFGNGTRLTVT.

The chain couples TRBV16 to TRBJ2-3; 9 bases line up with TRBD2. Germline loops: CDR1 KGHSY, CDR2 FQNENV. The length of the CDR3 is 17 residues. Trimming at V came to 5 bases and at J to 1 base, leaving 10 bases not matched to a gene. The CDR3 region is CASSGGGLALRTDTQYF. In DNA, the CDR3 is TGTGCCAGCAGCGGAGGGGGACTAGCACTTCGCACAGATACGCAGTATTTT. Full variable domain (remainder filled in from reference TRBV16 and TRBJ2-3): GEEVAQTPKHLVRGEGQKAKLYCAPIKGHSYVFWYQQVLKNEFKFLISFQNENVFDETGMPKERFSAKCLPNSPCSLEIQATKLEDSAVYFCASSGGGLALRTDTQYFGPGTRLTVL.

Remarks on this clonotype: This may be a read error, as it is one base from a much larger clone. V usage is TRBV20-1 and J usage is TRBJ1-4, with D hard to call. V lost 5 bases, J lost 0 bases, and 7 bases lay in between. The germline V gene has CDR1 DFQATT and CDR2 SNEGSKA (reference sequence). This CDR3 spans 13 amino acids. CDR3 bases: TGCAGTGCTGCACGGACAACTAATGAAAAACTGTTTTTT. This codes for CSAARTTNEKLFF.

In this sample, this clonotype turned up many times. This rearrangement joins TRBV4-1 to TRBJ1-6; D remains unclear. This CDR3 has 14 residues. Germline lookup yields CDR1 MGHRA and CDR2 YSYEKL. V was pared by 0 bases and J by 11 bases, with 11 bases between. The CDR3 is CASSQEINEAPLHF. DNA for the CDR3: TGCGCCAGCAGCCAAGAGATAAACGAAGCACCCCTCCACTTT.

The chain links TRBV20-1 to TRBJ1-2; D gene unclear. The germline CDR1 and CDR2 sequences are DFQATT and SNEGSKA (reference sequence). The CDR3 covers 13 residues. V lost 3 bases to trimming and J lost 1 base, with 9 bases between them. The CDR3 region has the DNA TGCAGTGCTAGCTGGGCGATTAACTATGGCTACACCTTC. Protein sequence: CSASWAINYGYTF.

This clonotype was counted many times. The genes are TRBV6-2 or TRBV6-3 and TRBJ1-2; D is perhaps TRBD1 (5 bases). V was trimmed by 2 bases and J by 2 bases, leaving 9 bases between them. CDR1 and CDR2 from the germline V gene are MNHEY and SVGEGT. The length of the CDR3 is 14 residues. The chain's CDR3 is CASSYLDTNYGYTF. The CDR3 nucleotides read TGTGCCAGCAGTTACCTGGACACGAACTATGGCTACACCTTC.

The chain links TRBV5-6 to TRBJ2-2; D is perhaps TRBD1 (6 bases). V was clipped by 5 bases and J by 5 bases, with 13 bases between them. From germline, CDR1 is SGHDT and CDR2 YYEEEE. The CDR3 loop spans 14 amino acids. The CDR3 sequence: CASRQETGTGELFF. The CDR3 DNA reads as TGTGCCAGCAGACAAGAGACAGGAACCGGGGAGCTGTTTTTT.

The gene calls are TRBV14 and TRBJ2-1; 13 bases match TRBD2. The CDR3 spans 18 residues. The junction had 13 bases not matched to a gene; V was cut back by 4 bases and J by 7 bases. CDR1 is SGHDN and CDR2 is FVKESK in the germline V gene. CDR3 nucleotides: TGTGCCAGCAGCCCTCGACTAGCGGGAGGATGGGGTTCAAATGAGCAGTTCTTC. Encoded protein: CASSPRLAGGWGSNEQFF.

The chain carries TRBV29-1 and TRBJ1-1; D is possibly TRBD1 (6 bases). V lost 7 bases to trimming and J lost 0 bases, with 18 bases between them. Germline CDR1 SQVTM, CDR2 ANQGSEA. The CDR3 is 15 amino acids. Here the CDR3 DNA reads TGCAGCGCTGGGGGGGACACCCTCATGAACACTGAAGCTTTCTTT. Translation gives CSAGGDTLMNTEAFF.

This clonotype appeared many times. The chain uses TRBV5-6 and TRBJ2-7; D might be TRBD1 (6 bases). The CDR3 is made up of 16 amino acids. Germline V gives CDR1 SGHDT, CDR2 YYEEEE. V was shortened by 1 base and J by 0 bases, with 14 bases between the two germline ends. The CDR3 sequence: CASSLRTALNSYEQYF. The DNA for the CDR3 is TGTGCCAGCAGCTTGCGGACAGCTCTTAACTCCTACGAGCAGTACTTC.

This clonotype has ten or more counts. The genes are TRBV7-2 and TRBJ1-4; 10 nucleotides match TRBD1. V shed 5 bases and J 5 bases; nucleotides not matched to a gene: 5. The CDR3 loop spans 15 amino acids. Germline-derived CDR1 and CDR2 are SGHTA and FQGNSA. The CDR3 spells CASSRQGAVNEKLFF. The CDR3 nucleotides are TGTGCCAGCAGCAGACAGGGGGCTGTGAATGAAAAACTGTTTTTT.

This clonotype was recorded a few times. The rearrangement uses TRBV29-1 and TRBJ2-7, with TRBD2 as a possible D gene (5 bases). V lost 4 bases to trimming and J lost 2 bases, with 6 bases between them. This CDR3 has 11 amino acids. Germline CDR1 SQVTM, CDR2 ANQGSEA. The CDR3 sequence: CSVVGAYEQYF. The CDR3 coding sequence is TGCAGCGTTGTCGGGGCCTACGAGCAGTACTTC.

V usage is TRBV5-1 and J usage is TRBJ2-7; 10 bases match TRBD2. This CDR3 comprises 15 residues. The V gene's germline CDR1 is SGHRS and CDR2 YFSETQ. J lost 3 bases, V lost 4 bases, and 7 bases had no gene match. CDR3 sequence (DNA): TGCGCCAGCAGCGCACAACTAGCGGGAAACTACGAGCAGTACTTC. It specifies CASSAQLAGNYEQYF.

This clonotype was counted between two and nine times. DNA for the CDR3: TGTGCCAGCAGCCAGATCAGCCTAGCGGGAGCTATAGCCGGGGAGCTGTTTTTT. Its protein is CASSQISLAGAIAGELFF. V is TRBV14 and J is TRBJ2-2; 10 bases fit TRBD2. The CDR3 extends over 18 amino acids. Germline values: CDR1 SGHDN, CDR2 FVKESK. The trim removed 3 bases at V and 6 bases at J, leaving 13 bases unmatched.

V is TRBV30 and J is TRBJ2-2; 8 positions match TRBD2. V dropped 4 bases and J dropped 5; count of bases not matched to a gene: 9. The CDR3 has 15 amino acids. Germline V lookup: CDR1 GTSNPN, CDR2 SVGIG (reference sequence). CDR3 nucleotide sequence: TGTGCCTGGAATCTGAACGGGGGGGCGACCGGGGAGCTGTTTTTT. This codes for CAWNLNGGATGELFF. Based on the CDR3 plus reference TRBV30 and TRBJ2-2, the full variable domain is SQTIHQWPATLVQPVGSPLSLECTVEGTSNPNLYWYRQAAGRGLQLLFYSVGIGQISSEVPQNLSASRPQDRQFILSSKKLLLSDSGFYLCAWNLNGGATGELFFGEGSRLTVL.

The sample holds a few counts of this clonotype. The genes are TRBV30 and TRBJ2-2; TRBD1 matches at 7 bases. The CDR3 sequence is 14 residues long. The trim removed 5 bases at V and 3 bases at J, leaving 6 bases unmatched. In germline, CDR1 is GTSNPN, CDR2 SVGIG (reference sequence). The CDR3 loop is CAWAPGTDTGELFF. As DNA, the CDR3 is TGTGCCTGGGCCCCCGGGACAGACACCGGGGAGCTGTTTTTT. The variable domain in full, completed from reference TRBV30 and TRBJ2-2, reads SQTIHQWPATLVQPVGSPLSLECTVEGTSNPNLYWYRQAAGRGLQLLFYSVGIGQISSEVPQNLSASRPQDRQFILSSKKLLLSDSGFYLCAWAPGTDTGELFFGEGSRLTVL.

This clonotype was seen only a few times. V is TRBV12-3 or TRBV12-4 and J is TRBJ1-2; TRBD1 might be the D (6 bases). This CDR3 is 12 amino acids long. The V end lost 8 bases, the J end lost 4 bases, and 11 bases lay between the germline ends. CDR3 nucleotide sequence: TGTGCCAGCGGACAGTCGTCCTATGGCTACACCTTC. This codes for CASGQSSYGYTF.

This clonotype was observed a handful of times. V usage is TRBV5-5 and J usage is TRBJ1-6, with D possibly TRBD1 on 5 matching bases. This CDR3 comprises 16 residues. In germline, CDR1 is SGHKS, CDR2 YYEKEE (reference sequence). The V gene lost 1 base and the J gene lost 0 bases, with 8 bases spanning the gap. CDR3 residues: CASSLTQGSYNSPLHF. Written as DNA, the CDR3 is TGTGCCAGCAGCTTGACCCAGGGCTCCTATAATTCACCCCTCCACTTT.

A few counts support this clonotype. The chain carries TRBV29-1 and TRBJ1-3, with D hard to call. V lost 0 bases and J lost 0, with 12 bases in between. The CDR3 runs 16 residues. Germline V CDR1 and CDR2: SQVTM, ANQGSEA. Here the CDR3 reads CSVEDPRRPSGNTIYF. The CDR3 DNA sequence: TGCAGCGTTGAAGATCCACGGAGGCCCTCTGGAAACACCATATATTTT.

This clonotype was recorded many times. The chain joins TRBV4-1 to TRBJ1-1; D is ambiguous. The V gene's germline CDR1 is MGHRA and CDR2 YSYEKL. The CDR3 runs to 15 residues. With 1 base removed from V and 3 bases from J, the gap between germline ends came to 12 bases. The CDR3 protein is CASSQVAGKYTEAFF. The CDR3 DNA is TGCGCCAGCAGCCAAGTTGCAGGTAAATACACTGAAGCTTTCTTT.

The V and J genes are TRBV7-6 and TRBJ2-3, with D perhaps TRBD2 (5 bases). Germline lookup yields CDR1 SGHVS and CDR2 FNYEAQ. The CDR3 covers 16 residues. V was cut by 5 bases and J by 0 bases, with 15 bases left in between. Here the CDR3 DNA reads TGTGCCAGCAGCCACGACTACCGCCATAGCACAGATACGCAGTATTTT. It yields the protein CASSHDYRHSTDTQYF.